These 31 T cell receptor beta chains originate from one sample sequenced in a study of T cell responses to AZD1222 COVID-19 vaccine. Assay: immunoSEQ multiplex PCR; the TCRdb copy retains only in-frame clones and omits some. The table includes 100,000 to 150,000 clones, approximately 90% detected once. The sample here was peripheral blood, taken 28 days after the second AZD1222 dose. These receptors were taken from an adult who received the AZD1222 COVID-19 vaccine.

CDR3 amino acids: CASSDIADSYEQYF. As DNA, the CDR3 is TGTGCCAGCAGTGATATAGCGGACTCCTACGAGCAGTACTTC. The chain links TRBV6-1 to TRBJ2-7; a weak D match, TRBD2 (6 bases). Trimming took 3 bases from V and 0 from J, leaving 9 bases between them. Looked up from germline, CDR1 is MNHNS and CDR2 is SASEGT. This CDR3 has 14 amino acids.

The V and J genes are TRBV5-4 and TRBJ1-1, with no clear D. Deletions cut 0 bases from V and 6 bases from J, with 9 bases between. CDR3 size: 13 residues. Germline CDR1 is SGHNT and CDR2 is YYREEE (reference sequence). CDR3 nucleotide sequence: TGTGCCAGCAGCTTGGGGAAGGACCCTGAAGCTTTCTTT. Its protein product is CASSLGKDPEAFF.

V and J are TRBV27 and TRBJ1-6; D is possibly TRBD1 (5 bases). The V gene lost 4 bases and the J gene lost 7 bases, with 8 bases spanning the gap. The CDR3 length is 13 residues. Germline V CDR1 and CDR2: MNHEY, SMNVEV (reference sequence). In nucleotides, the CDR3 is TGTGCCAGCAGTTATTGGGGGAATTCACCCCTCCACTTT. Translating it yields CASSYWGNSPLHF.

This sequence joins TRBV5-4 and TRBJ2-3, with TRBD1 identical over 7 bases. Trimming at V came to 4 bases and at J to 5 bases, leaving 7 bases not matched to a gene. There are 14 residues in the CDR3. The germline gives CDR1 SGHNT, CDR2 YYREEE (reference sequence). The CDR3 coding sequence is TGTGCCAGCAGCGACCCCACAGGGGTAGATACGCAGTATTTT. It translates to CASSDPTGVDTQYF. Filled out from reference TRBV5-4 and TRBJ2-3, the complete variable domain reads ETGVTQSPTHLIKTRGQQVTLRCSSQSGHNTVSWYQQALGQGPQFIFQYYREEENGRGNFPPRFSGLQFPNYSSELNVNALELDDSALYLCASSDPTGVDTQYFGPGTRLTVL.

The chain is built from TRBV2 and TRBJ1-2; tentatively, D is TRBD1 (5 bases). The germline V gene encodes CDR1 SNHLY and CDR2 FYNNEI. The CDR3 runs 13 residues. Trimming removed 2 bases from V and 4 bases from J, with 8 bases in between. In DNA form, the CDR3 reads TGTGCCAGCAGTGAAAGAGGGGCCTATGGCTACACCTTC. Its protein is CASSERGAYGYTF.

The rearrangement uses TRBV24-1 and TRBJ2-7; D may be TRBD2 (6 bases). The CDR3 consists of 12 residues. Trimming pared 2 bases from V and 6 bases from J, leaving 7 bases between. Germline CDR1 KGHDR, CDR2 SFDVKD. This CDR3 is CATSDWGGEQYF. CDR3 coding DNA: TGTGCCACCAGTGATTGGGGAGGCGAGCAGTACTTC.

The chain employs TRBV10-3 and TRBJ1-2, with D possibly TRBD1 on 5 matching bases. From germline, CDR1 is ENHRY and CDR2 SYGVKD. CDR3 length equals 13 residues. Trimming took 3 bases from V and 11 from J, leaving 16 bases between them. The CDR3: CAISESSRVGYTF. The CDR3 DNA sequence: TGTGCCATCAGTGAATCGAGCAGGGTCGGGTACACCTTC.

The chain is built from TRBV10-3 and TRBJ2-3, with 11 bases identical to TRBD2. The CDR3 length is 16 residues. Trimming at V came to 4 bases and at J to 2 bases, leaving 5 bases not matched to a gene. The germline CDR1 and CDR2 sequences are ENHRY and SYGVKD. CDR3 amino acids: CAISAGTSGLTDTQYF. CDR3 nucleotide sequence: TGTGCCATCAGTGCCGGGACTAGCGGACTCACAGATACGCAGTATTTT.

The CDR3 protein is CASSLQKTGGWMNTEAFF. In nucleotides, the CDR3 is TGTGCCAGCAGCTTACAAAAGACAGGGGGTTGGATGAACACTGAAGCTTTCTTT. V is TRBV7-8 and J is TRBJ1-1, with TRBD1 matching 9 bases. In germline, CDR1 is SGHVS, CDR2 FQNEAQ. The CDR3 spans 18 residues. Trimming took 2 bases from V and 0 from J; bases not matched to a gene: 10.

This clone was detected only once. V gene TRBV2 combines with J gene TRBJ2-7; D is undetermined. Germline V CDR1 and CDR2: SNHLY, FYNNEI. CDR3 length equals 14 residues. Trimming took off 0 bases at V and 3 bases at J, with 9 bases between the two ends. CDR3: CASSEALRDYEQYF. CDR3 nucleotide sequence: TGTGCCAGCAGTGAAGCGCTTAGGGACTACGAGCAGTACTTC. Full variable domain (missing parts from reference TRBV2 and TRBJ2-7): EPEVTQTPSHQVTQMGQEVILRCVPISNHLYFYWYRQILGQKVEFLVSFYNNEISEKSEIFDDQFSVERPDGSNFTLKIRSTKLEDSAMYFCASSEALRDYEQYFGPGTRLTVT.

CDR3 protein: CASSYGQGQANYGYTF. DNA of the CDR3: TGCGCCAGCAGCTACGGACAGGGGCAAGCTAACTATGGCTACACCTTC. This chain links TRBV5-1 with TRBJ1-2, with 9 bases matching TRBD1. Germline trimming cut 3 bases from V and 0 bases from J; bases unmatched to any gene: 6. Germline V gene sequence: CDR1 SGHRS, CDR2 YFSETQ. The CDR3 has 16 residues.

This chain connects TRBV5-1 to TRBJ2-2, with 7 nucleotides matching TRBD1. The CDR3 contains 14 residues. V gave up 5 bases and J gave up 6 bases; unmatched junction bases: 7. Germline V CDR1 and CDR2: SGHRS, YFSETQ. CDR3 in amino acids: CASRNRGSAGELFF. The CDR3 DNA reads as TGCGCCAGCAGGAACAGGGGTAGCGCCGGGGAGCTGTTTTTT. The full variable domain, in which reference TRBV5-1 and TRBJ2-2 provide the parts outside the CDR3, is KAGVTQTPRYLIKTRGQQVTLSCSPISGHRSVSWYQQTPGQGLQFLFEYFSETQRNKGNFPGRFSGRQFSNSRSEMNVSTLELGDSALYLCASRNRGSAGELFFGEGSRLTVL.

The CDR3 here is CASNRDINTGELFF. For the CDR3, the DNA is TGCGCCAGCAACCGGGACATTAACACCGGGGAGCTGTTTTTT. The gene calls are TRBV4-1 and TRBJ2-2; tentatively, D is TRBD1 (6 bases). The CDR3 has 14 amino acids. V was pared by 7 bases and J by 2 bases, with 11 bases between. Germline V CDR1 and CDR2: MGHRA, YSYEKL.

Comments on this clone: One end of the junction is discordant with germline, which a read error may explain. This rearrangement joins TRBV2 to TRBJ1-2, with 7 nucleotides matching TRBD1. The germline V gene encodes CDR1 SNHLY and CDR2 FYNNEI. The CDR3 is 8 amino acids. CDR3 in amino acids: CASGRGTF. DNA of the CDR3: TGCGCCAGTGGCAGGGGGACCTTC.

This clone was seen just once. The identical CDR3 is also encoded by other nucleotide sequences in the sample. The chain links TRBV19 to TRBJ1-2; no clear D gene. Between the trimmed V and J ends, which lost 3 bases and 4 bases, there was a span of 9 bases. Germline V gene lookup returns CDR1 LNHDA and CDR2 SQIVND (reference sequence). The CDR3 runs to 13 residues. Written as DNA, the CDR3 is TGTGCCAGTAGTATCCCGACTACCTATGGCTACACCTTC. Protein sequence: CASSIPTTYGYTF.

The rearrangement links TRBV9 to TRBJ2-3; D may be TRBD1 or TRBD2 (5 bases each). The CDR3 consists of 15 residues. V was cut by 1 base and J by 4 bases, with 13 bases left in between. Germline CDR1 SGDLS, CDR2 YYNGEE. CDR3 protein: CASSVSPGAPDTQYF. The CDR3 region has the DNA TGTGCCAGCAGCGTATCTCCCGGGGCCCCAGATACGCAGTATTTT.

This clone was found a few times. The rearrangement uses TRBV19 and TRBJ2-7, with a tentative D call TRBD1 (5 bases). This CDR3 is 13 amino acids long. Germline V gene data show CDR1 as LNHDA and CDR2 as SQIVND (reference sequence). V was trimmed by 5 bases and J by 3 bases, leaving 11 bases between them. The CDR3 bases are TGTGCCAGTAGTTCGCGAGACAGCTACGAGCAGTACTTC. Its translation is CASSSRDSYEQYF.

This chain uses TRBV6-6 with TRBJ1-2; D remains ambiguous. This CDR3 has 11 amino acids. V lost 5 bases and J 4 bases, leaving 5 bases between the germline ends. Germline assignment: CDR1 MNHNY and CDR2 SVGAGI (reference sequence). CDR3 loop: CASSRVYGYTF. The DNA of the CDR3 is TGTGCCAGCAGTCGCGTCTATGGCTACACCTTC.

The gene calls are TRBV3-1 (or the pseudogene TRBV3-2) and TRBJ1-2; the D is unclear. CDR3 size: 15 residues. V shed 2 bases and J shed 1 base, with 11 bases lying between them. Germline values: CDR1 LGHDT, CDR2 YNNKEL (reference sequence). Here the CDR3 DNA reads TGTGCCAGCAGCCAACAATGGAGTCTTAACTATGGCTACACCTTC. Amino acids: CASSQQWSLNYGYTF.

The V call is TRBV7-9, the J call TRBJ2-7; TRBD1 agrees at 8 bases. Germline trimming cut 5 bases from V and 0 bases from J; bases unmatched to any gene: 12. The CDR3 is 17 amino acids. Germline V gene lookup returns CDR1 SEHNR and CDR2 FQNEAQ (reference sequence). The CDR3 DNA is TGTGCCAGCAGCGAGGCGCCCTCAGGGGGCCCCTCCTACGAGCAGTACTTC. This gives the protein CASSEAPSGGPSYEQYF.

The V gene is TRBV29-1, the J gene TRBJ1-5; TRBD1 is a possible D gene (6 bases). Trimming removed 7 bases at V and 0 bases at J, with 10 bases between. The V gene's germline CDR1 is SQVTM and CDR2 ANQGSEA. The CDR3 spans 13 residues. The CDR3 loop is CSAGENSNQPQHF. The CDR3 DNA reads as TGCAGCGCAGGGGAAAATAGCAATCAGCCCCAGCATTTT.

The V call is TRBV11-2, the J call TRBJ2-7; 7 nucleotides align to TRBD2. The length of the CDR3 is 15 residues. The germline V gene encodes CDR1 SGHAT and CDR2 FQNNGV. Trimming removed 1 base from V and 2 bases from J; junction bases left unmatched: 5. The CDR3 nucleotides read TGTGCCAGCAGCTTAGTTGGGGGGGTAGCCTACGAGCAGTACTTC. This gives the protein CASSLVGGVAYEQYF.

A word on this clone: The sample carries other DNA sequences with the same CDR3. This chain connects TRBV18 to TRBJ1-2; D ambiguous. Between the trimmed V and J ends, which lost 1 base and 2 bases, there was a span of 5 bases. The germline V gene encodes CDR1 KGHSH and CDR2 LQKENI. This CDR3 is 13 amino acids long. CDR3 protein: CASSPQGNYGYTF. For the CDR3, the DNA is TGTGCCAGCTCACCACAAGGGAACTATGGCTACACCTTC. Full variable domain (missing parts from reference TRBV18 and TRBJ1-2): NAGVMQNPRHLVRRRGQEARLRCSPMKGHSHVYWYRQLPEEGLKFMVYLQKENIIDESGMPKERFSAEFPKEGPSILRIQQVVRGDSAAYFCASSPQGNYGYTFGSGTRLTVV.

This rearrangement joins TRBV25-1 to TRBJ1-3, with D possibly being TRBD1 (5 bases). This CDR3 contains 18 residues. V dropped 3 bases and J dropped 4 bases, with 22 bases sitting between them. The germline V gene encodes CDR1 MGHDK and CDR2 SYGVNS. The CDR3 loop is CASSDLKIQGMSGNTIYF. The DNA of the CDR3 is TGTGCCAGCAGTGACCTTAAGATCCAGGGAATGTCCGGAAACACCATATATTTT. The entire variable domain, with the rest obtained from reference TRBV25-1 and TRBJ1-3, is as follows: EADIYQTPRYLVIGTGKKITLECSQTMGHDKMYWYQQDPGMELHLIHYSYGVNSTEKGDLSSESTVSRIRTEHFPLTLESARPSHTSQYLCASSDLKIQGMSGNTIYFGEGSWLTVV.

J is TRBJ1-3 and V is TRBV30, with no clear D. The V end lost 0 bases, the J end lost 1 base, and 4 bases lay between the germline ends. The CDR3 loop spans 13 amino acids. Germline V gene lookup returns CDR1 GTSNPN and CDR2 SVGIG (reference sequence). The CDR3 sequence: CAWSVLSGNTIYF. The CDR3 DNA is TGTGCCTGGAGTGTATTGTCTGGAAACACCATATATTTT.

The chain couples TRBV18 to TRBJ1-2, with 7 positions matching TRBD1. Germline V gene data show CDR1 as KGHSH and CDR2 as LQKENI. The trim removed 3 bases at V and 0 bases at J, leaving 4 bases unmatched. CDR3 length: 15 residues. The CDR3 here is CASSPAGGSNYGYTF. DNA for the CDR3: TGTGCCAGCTCACCCGCAGGGGGATCTAACTATGGCTACACCTTC. The whole variable domain, filled in from reference TRBV18 and TRBJ1-2, reads NAGVMQNPRHLVRRRGQEARLRCSPMKGHSHVYWYRQLPEEGLKFMVYLQKENIIDESGMPKERFSAEFPKEGPSILRIQQVVRGDSAAYFCASSPAGGSNYGYTFGSGTRLTVV.

The V gene is TRBV5-1, the J gene TRBJ2-3, with D perhaps matching TRBD2 (5 bases). Trimming removed 0 bases at V and 3 bases at J, with 11 bases between. Germline CDR1 SGHRS, CDR2 YFSETQ. The CDR3 consists of 15 residues. The CDR3, as DNA: TGCGCCAGCAGCTTGGGGGGAGCAGAAACAGATACGCAGTATTTT. This translates into CASSLGGAETDTQYF.

The chain recombines TRBV30 with TRBJ2-2; 7 bases align to TRBD2. V was pared by 4 bases and J by 2 bases, with 7 bases of the junction left unmatched. This CDR3 comprises 15 residues. The germline CDR1 and CDR2 sequences are GTSNPN and SVGIG (reference sequence). The CDR3 reads CAWNYGGTNTGELFF. As DNA, the CDR3 is TGTGCCTGGAACTACGGGGGGACCAACACCGGGGAGCTGTTTTTT.

J is TRBJ2-7 and V is TRBV28; possibly TRBD1 for D (5 bases). V lost 3 bases, J lost 2 bases, and 20 bases lay in between. CDR3 length: 17 amino acids. Germline loops: CDR1 MDHEN, CDR2 SYDVKM. CDR3 loop: CASSFPTTVETAYEQYF. The CDR3 bases are TGTGCCAGCAGTTTCCCCACGACAGTCGAGACGGCCTACGAGCAGTACTTC.

The chain couples TRBV2 to TRBJ1-3; 7 bases are shared with TRBD1. V was clipped by 8 bases and J by 0 bases; unmatched bases: 1. The CDR3 runs to 13 residues. Germline V CDR1 and CDR2: SNHLY, FYNNEI. Here the CDR3 DNA reads TGTGCCAGCGGGACAGACTCTGGAAACACCATATATTTT. Translated, it gives CASGTDSGNTIYF.

The chain links TRBV19 to TRBJ1-6; D remains unclear. Trimming pared 7 bases from V and 10 bases from J, leaving 14 bases between. This CDR3 contains 13 residues. The germline gives CDR1 LNHDA, CDR2 SQIVND (reference sequence). The CDR3, as DNA: TGTGCCAGTAACTACGGCAGTGGGTCACCCCTCCACTTT. Its protein product is CASNYGSGSPLHF.